The 25 T cell receptor beta chains presented below share a single source sample, sequenced in a study of shared clonotypes between healthy human individuals. Assay: immunoSEQ multiplex PCR; the TCRdb copy retains only in-frame clones and omits some. The profile covers over a million clones, with around three quarters appearing a single time and roughly 0.57% taken by the ten largest. The specimen was memory CD4+ T cells from PBMCs. This sample's subset: CD45RA-negative fraction. These receptors came from a man younger than 35 in good health. Some clones in this sample may be carry-over from other donors' samples.

The CDR3 region is CASSFLQGHLSNYGYTF. The CDR3 coding sequence is TGTGCCAGCAGTTTTCTTCAGGGCCATCTATCAAACTATGGCTACACCTTC. The chain joins TRBV28 to TRBJ1-2, with a weak D call TRBD1 (5 bases). V dropped 3 bases and J dropped 2 bases, with 19 bases sitting between them. The germline V gene has CDR1 MDHEN and CDR2 SYDVKM. This CDR3 comprises 17 residues.

The J gene is TRBJ1-2, the V gene TRBV28; maybe TRBD1 (5 bases). CDR3 length equals 14 residues. The V end lost 6 bases, the J end lost 8 bases, and 19 bases lay between the germline ends. Germline V gene data show CDR1 as MDHEN and CDR2 as SYDVKM. The CDR3 DNA reads as TGTGCCAGCAGGACTACAGCGGGGACGAGGGGCTACACCTTC. Residues: CASRTTAGTRGYTF.

The rearrangement joins TRBV14 to TRBJ1-2; D ambiguous. CDR1 and CDR2 from the germline V gene are SGHDN and FVKESK. V was trimmed by 0 bases and J by 3 bases, leaving 2 bases between them. There are 12 residues in the CDR3. Here the CDR3 reads CASSQEHYGYTF. CDR3 nucleotides: TGTGCCAGCAGCCAAGAACACTATGGCTACACCTTC. Full variable domain (rest looked up from reference TRBV14 and TRBJ1-2): EAGVTQFPSHSVIEKGQTVTLRCDPISGHDNLYWYRRVMGKEIKFLLHFVKESKQDESGMPNNRFLAERTGGTYSTLKVQPAELEDSGVYFCASSQEHYGYTFGSGTRLTVV.

Points on this clone: The same CDR3 is also encoded by other DNA sequences in this sample. The rearrangement uses TRBV5-1 and TRBJ2-5, with 9 bases aligning to TRBD1. J lost 4 bases, V lost 2 bases, and 3 bases had no gene match. This CDR3 is built from 14 residues. Looked up from germline, CDR1 is SGHRS and CDR2 is YFSETQ. In DNA form, the CDR3 reads TGCGCCAGCAGCTTCGACAGGGGGGGAGAGACCCAGTACTTC. Amino acids: CASSFDRGGETQYF.

This clone was seen a few times. The chain carries TRBV28 and TRBJ2-5; D assignment may be TRBD1 or TRBD2 (5 bases each). Trimming pared 8 bases from V and 4 bases from J, leaving 20 bases between. The CDR3 has 15 residues. CDR1 and CDR2 (germline): MDHEN, SYDVKM. The CDR3: CASREPSGRRETQYF. The CDR3 nucleotides are TGTGCCAGCCGCGAACCATCGGGGCGCAGAGAGACCCAGTACTTC.

This rearrangement joins TRBV11-2 to TRBJ1-1, with D possibly matching TRBD1 (5 bases). CDR3 length: 14 amino acids. V lost 1 base to trimming and J lost 5 bases, with 11 bases between them. In germline, CDR1 is SGHAT, CDR2 FQNNGV. The CDR3 spells CASSLVGGDTEAFF. The CDR3 region has the DNA TGTGCCAGCAGCTTAGTGGGGGGGGATACTGAAGCTTTCTTT. Filled out from reference TRBV11-2 and TRBJ1-1, the complete variable domain reads EAGVAQSPRYKIIEKRQSVAFWCNPISGHATLYWYQQILGQGPKLLIQFQNNGVVDDSQLPKDRFSAERLKGVDSTLKIQPAKLEDSAVYLCASSLVGGDTEAFFGQGTRLTVV.

This clone was detected a few times. The gene calls are TRBV27 and TRBJ2-7, with TRBD1 matching 7 bases. This CDR3 comprises 15 residues. Per the germline V gene, CDR1 is MNHEY and CDR2 is SMNVEV (reference sequence). The ends lost 3 bases at V and 2 bases at J; junction bases unmatched: 7. The DNA of the CDR3 is TGTGCCAGCAGTTTTCTTAGGGGGCGCGCCTACGAGCAGTACTTC. It encodes CASSFLRGRAYEQYF.

This clone was seen only a few times. The chain combines TRBV7-3 with TRBJ2-5; 7 nucleotides line up with TRBD2. CDR1 is SGHTA and CDR2 is FQGTGA in the germline V gene. The trim removed 5 bases at V and 4 bases at J, leaving 7 bases unmatched. The CDR3 consists of 14 residues. CDR3 nucleotide sequence: TGTGCCAGCAGCCCTCAACCGGGGGGAGAGACCCAGTACTTC. This translates into CASSPQPGGETQYF.

In the case of this clone: Other DNA sequences in the same sample also yield this CDR3. The chain joins TRBV5-1 to TRBJ2-5; D perhaps matches TRBD1 (7 bases). The CDR3 is 13 residues long. Germline values: CDR1 SGHRS, CDR2 YFSETQ. The V end lost 0 bases, the J end lost 5 bases, and 8 bases lay between the germline ends. The CDR3 DNA sequence: TGCGCCAGCAGCTTGGCAGGGGGGGAGACCCAGTACTTC. Its translation is CASSLAGGETQYF.

A remark on this clone: Other DNA sequences within the sample encode an identical CDR3. The chain uses TRBV7-3 and TRBJ2-5; 8 bases align to TRBD1. With V trimmed by 5 bases and J by 1 base, 3 bases remained unmatched. The V gene's germline CDR1 is SGHTA and CDR2 FQGTGA. The CDR3 spans 14 residues. CDR3 sequence: CASSPGTGQETQYF. The CDR3 bases are TGTGCCAGCAGCCCAGGGACAGGCCAAGAGACCCAGTACTTC.

The chain joins TRBV21-1 to TRBJ2-7; the table calls TRBD2, which could not be checked here. TRBV21-1 is a documented pseudogene. There are 14 residues in the CDR3. The CDR3 coding sequence is TGTGCCAGCAGCGTGGGGGGTAGCTCCTACGAGCAGTACTTC. Its protein is CASSVGGSSYEQYF.

Worth noting for this clone: This may stem from a read error, because a much larger clone lies one nucleotide away. V gene TRBV6-1 combines with J gene TRBJ1-2; D possibly corresponds to TRBD1 (5 bases). The CDR3 totals 14 residues. Per the germline V gene, CDR1 is MNHNS and CDR2 is SASEGT. Between the trimmed V and J ends, which lost 6 bases and 3 bases, there was a span of 14 bases. The DNA of the CDR3 is TGTGCCAGCAGCTTCGGCAGGGTGGACTATGGCTACACCTTC. Encoded protein: CASSFGRVDYGYTF.

The V gene is TRBV5-1, the J gene TRBJ2-1, with D possibly matching TRBD1 (5 bases). The CDR3 is 16 amino acids. The V gene lost 1 base and the J gene lost 0 bases, with 11 bases spanning the gap. Per germline, CDR1 SGHRS and CDR2 YFSETQ. CDR3 bases: TGCGCCAGCAGCTTGCGACAGCTAAGCTCCTACAATGAGCAGTTCTTC. Its protein product is CASSLRQLSSYNEQFF.

The chain uses TRBV28 and TRBJ2-6; D gene unclear. The germline V and J ends were trimmed by 8 bases and 1 base, with 12 bases remaining between them. CDR3 length: 15 residues. The germline gives CDR1 MDHEN, CDR2 SYDVKM. The CDR3 DNA reads TGTGCCAGCTTAGGCCCAAGGTCTGGGGCCAACGTCCTGACTTTC. The encoded protein is CASLGPRSGANVLTF.

This clone has only one observation. The gene calls are TRBV5-1 and TRBJ2-2; 8 nucleotides line up with TRBD2. This CDR3 is built from 14 residues. V was pared by 4 bases and J by 8 bases, with 7 bases of the junction left unmatched. Looked up from germline, CDR1 is SGHRS and CDR2 is YFSETQ. DNA for the CDR3: TGCGCCAGCAGCCCGTCGACTAGCGAAGGGGAGCTGTTTTTT. This encodes CASSPSTSEGELFF.

The CDR3 coding sequence is TGTGCCAGCAGTCCTACCGGGACAGGGGGCTACGAGCAGTACTTC. Protein sequence: CASSPTGTGGYEQYF. The chain recombines TRBV28 with TRBJ2-7, with 11 bases lining up with TRBD1. Germline lookup yields CDR1 MDHEN and CDR2 SYDVKM. There are 15 residues in the CDR3. J gave up 3 bases and V 5 bases, and 6 bases lay outside the gene matches.

V usage is TRBV7-2 and J usage is TRBJ2-5; D uncertain. Trimming cost V 5 bases and J 1 base, with 5 bases left between them. Germline V gene lookup returns CDR1 SGHTA and CDR2 FQGNSA. The CDR3 spans 12 residues. The CDR3 DNA reads as TGTGCCAGCAGCACTTTCCAAGAGACCCAGTACTTC. Translation: CASSTFQETQYF. The full variable domain, its missing parts supplied by reference TRBV7-2 and TRBJ2-5, is GAGVSQSPSNKVTEKGKDVELRCDPISGHTALYWYRQSLGQGLEFLIYFQGNSAPDKSGLPSDRFSAERTGGSVSTLTIQRTQQEDSAVYLCASSTFQETQYFGPGTRLLVL.

This clone was detected once. The chain uses TRBV5-6 and TRBJ1-4, with 8 bases that match TRBD1. The CDR3 covers 14 residues. Germline CDR1 is SGHDT and CDR2 is YYEEEE. Trimming removed 3 bases from V and 7 bases from J; junction bases left unmatched: 5. CDR3 nucleotide sequence: TGTGCCAGCAGCTCAGGGGGCTCAGTTGAAAAACTGTTTTTT. It encodes CASSSGGSVEKLFF.

The chain recombines TRBV29-1 with TRBJ2-1; 13 bases are shared with TRBD2. This CDR3 contains 13 residues. CDR1 SQVTM and CDR2 ANQGSEA come from the germline V gene. V dropped 4 bases and J dropped 9; count of bases not matched to a gene: 3. The CDR3 DNA reads as TGCAGCGTTGTAAGGACTAGCGGGAGTGAGCAGTTCTTC. Translated, it gives CSVVRTSGSEQFF.

This clone was picked up one time. The rearrangement uses TRBV28 and TRBJ2-5, with D possibly matching TRBD2 (6 bases). V was cut by 5 bases and J by 5 bases, with 15 bases left in between. The CDR3 extends over 14 amino acids. Germline CDR1 MDHEN, CDR2 SYDVKM. The CDR3 sequence: CASSPVSLAETQYF. CDR3 DNA: TGTGCCAGCAGTCCCGTTTCCCTAGCGGAGACCCAGTACTTC.

Notes on this clone: The same CDR3 also results from other DNA sequences found in this sample. The chain couples TRBV5-1 to TRBJ2-3; D tentatively reads TRBD1 or TRBD2 (6 bases each). The CDR3 runs to 15 residues. V was pared by 3 bases and J by 2 bases, with 13 bases between. Germline CDR1 is SGHRS and CDR2 is YFSETQ. Here the CDR3 reads CASSSSGAYTDTQYF. The CDR3 nucleotides read TGCGCCAGCAGCTCGTCGGGGGCCTACACAGATACGCAGTATTTT.

The rearrangement uses TRBV5-6 and TRBJ2-5; the match to TRBD1 covers 11 bases. Per germline, CDR1 SGHDT and CDR2 YYEEEE. With 0 bases clipped from V and 7 bases from J, the junction kept 8 bases outside the gene matches. This CDR3 comprises 16 residues. DNA for the CDR3: TGTGCCAGCAGCTTGGTTAGGGGACAGGGGGGCTGGACCCAGTACTTC. This sequence encodes CASSLVRGQGGWTQYF.

This clone was seen at least ten times. The V call is TRBV28, the J call TRBJ2-7; D is unclear. Germline-derived CDR1 and CDR2 are MDHEN and SYDVKM. The CDR3 totals 12 residues. The germline V and J ends were trimmed by 1 base and 2 bases, with 3 bases remaining between them. CDR3 region: CASSLFAYEQYF. For the CDR3, the DNA is TGTGCCAGCAGTTTATTCGCCTACGAGCAGTACTTC.

The V call is TRBV10-3, the J call TRBJ1-5, with a possible D match to TRBD1 (5 bases). Germline lookup yields CDR1 ENHRY and CDR2 SYGVKD. The V end was cut by 4 bases, the J end by 4 bases, with 20 bases between. The CDR3 is 17 amino acids. CDR3 DNA sequence: TGTGCCATCAGTGTAGGCGGACCCCGGGACGGGAATCAGCCCCAGCATTTT. Its protein is CAISVGGPRDGNQPQHF.

The chain joins TRBV2 to TRBJ2-3, with a possible D match to TRBD2 (5 bases). V was shortened by 4 bases and J by 3 bases, with 8 bases between the two germline ends. The CDR3 contains 13 residues. The germline V gene encodes CDR1 SNHLY and CDR2 FYNNEI. Here the CDR3 reads CASSGLSTDTQYF. In DNA form, the CDR3 reads TGTGCCAGCAGTGGACTATCTACAGATACGCAGTATTTT.